One and the same sample provided the 4 T cell receptor beta chains below, sequenced in a study of T cell responses to AZD1222 COVID-19 vaccine (TCRdb year 2021). Libraries were prepared through the immunoSEQ multiplex PCR assay. TCRdb holds this immuneACCESS table with in-frame rearrangements only. Some clones are missing; in checked studies, unresolved V genes explain under half, and the rest has no known cause. The sample contains approximately 150,000 clones, around 89% of them found a single time. The ten largest clones add up to around 2.2% of the sample. The sample's time point label, in plain terms: baseline before first vaccination. This specimen consisted of peripheral blood, obtained on day 0 of AZD1222 vaccination. These receptor sequences come from an adult in good health.

This chain uses TRBV9 with TRBJ1-1; D not certain. CDR1 and CDR2 from the germline V gene are SGDLS and YYNGEE. With 6 bases removed from V and 0 bases from J, the gap between germline ends came to 15 bases. This CDR3 region has 15 residues. As DNA, the CDR3 is TGTGCCAGCACCGAAGGCCCGGATATGAACACTGAAGCTTTCTTT. Amino acids: CASTEGPDMNTEAFF.

V gene TRBV7-9 combines with J gene TRBJ2-7; 7 bases are shared with TRBD1. J was trimmed by 5 bases and V by 8 bases; bases with no gene match: 15. CDR1 and CDR2 from the germline V gene are SEHNR and FQNEAQ (reference sequence). This CDR3 is 15 amino acids long. The CDR3 sequence: CASSPPRQGPHEQYF. CDR3 sequence (DNA): TGTGCCAGCTCCCCGCCGAGACAGGGTCCGCACGAGCAGTACTTC. The full variable domain, with the rest looked up from reference TRBV7-9 and TRBJ2-7, is DTGVSQNPRHKITKRGQNVTFRCDPISEHNRLYWYRQTLGQGPEFLTYFQNEAQLEKSRLLSDRFSAERPKGSFSTLEIQRTEQGDSAMYLCASSPPRQGPHEQYFGPGTRLTVT.

Concerning this clone: The same CDR3 also results from other DNA sequences found in this sample. V and J are TRBV5-1 and TRBJ2-1; the D gene could be TRBD1 or TRBD2 (7 bases each). CDR3 size: 15 residues. Germline values: CDR1 SGHRS, CDR2 YFSETQ. Trimming pared 4 bases from V and 0 bases from J, leaving 11 bases between. CDR3 in amino acids: CASSPGGGSYNEQFF. CDR3 sequence (DNA): TGCGCCAGCAGCCCAGGGGGGGGCTCCTACAATGAGCAGTTCTTC.

V and J are TRBV28 and TRBJ2-7; 7 positions agree with TRBD1. Germline values: CDR1 MDHEN, CDR2 SYDVKM. This CDR3 is 14 amino acids long. The ends lost 5 bases at V and 2 bases at J; junction bases unmatched: 6. CDR3 nucleotide sequence: TGTGCCAGCAGTCCCACCGGGACAGCCTACGAGCAGTACTTC. It specifies CASSPTGTAYEQYF.